This T cell receptor (beta chain) was retrieved from a study of blood T cell repertoires in COVID-19. The table came from immunoSEQ multiplex PCR; TCRdb's copy has only in-frame clones and leaves some out. Here the sample spans 73,000 or so clones, 65% to 85% being singletons. The sequenced material came from peripheral blood. This receptor was identified in a woman aged 55-69 years with acute or convalescent COVID-19.

The DNA of the CDR3 is TGTGCCAGCAGCCAAGGGGGGGTGACCCAGTACTTC. Residues: CASSQGGVTQYF. This chain links TRBV3-1 (or the pseudogene TRBV3-2) with TRBJ2-5; a possible D gene is TRBD2 (6 bases). Trimming removed 1 base at V and 7 bases at J, with 7 bases between. CDR1 is LGHDT and CDR2 is YNNKEL in the germline V gene (reference sequence). This CDR3 is 12 amino acids long.